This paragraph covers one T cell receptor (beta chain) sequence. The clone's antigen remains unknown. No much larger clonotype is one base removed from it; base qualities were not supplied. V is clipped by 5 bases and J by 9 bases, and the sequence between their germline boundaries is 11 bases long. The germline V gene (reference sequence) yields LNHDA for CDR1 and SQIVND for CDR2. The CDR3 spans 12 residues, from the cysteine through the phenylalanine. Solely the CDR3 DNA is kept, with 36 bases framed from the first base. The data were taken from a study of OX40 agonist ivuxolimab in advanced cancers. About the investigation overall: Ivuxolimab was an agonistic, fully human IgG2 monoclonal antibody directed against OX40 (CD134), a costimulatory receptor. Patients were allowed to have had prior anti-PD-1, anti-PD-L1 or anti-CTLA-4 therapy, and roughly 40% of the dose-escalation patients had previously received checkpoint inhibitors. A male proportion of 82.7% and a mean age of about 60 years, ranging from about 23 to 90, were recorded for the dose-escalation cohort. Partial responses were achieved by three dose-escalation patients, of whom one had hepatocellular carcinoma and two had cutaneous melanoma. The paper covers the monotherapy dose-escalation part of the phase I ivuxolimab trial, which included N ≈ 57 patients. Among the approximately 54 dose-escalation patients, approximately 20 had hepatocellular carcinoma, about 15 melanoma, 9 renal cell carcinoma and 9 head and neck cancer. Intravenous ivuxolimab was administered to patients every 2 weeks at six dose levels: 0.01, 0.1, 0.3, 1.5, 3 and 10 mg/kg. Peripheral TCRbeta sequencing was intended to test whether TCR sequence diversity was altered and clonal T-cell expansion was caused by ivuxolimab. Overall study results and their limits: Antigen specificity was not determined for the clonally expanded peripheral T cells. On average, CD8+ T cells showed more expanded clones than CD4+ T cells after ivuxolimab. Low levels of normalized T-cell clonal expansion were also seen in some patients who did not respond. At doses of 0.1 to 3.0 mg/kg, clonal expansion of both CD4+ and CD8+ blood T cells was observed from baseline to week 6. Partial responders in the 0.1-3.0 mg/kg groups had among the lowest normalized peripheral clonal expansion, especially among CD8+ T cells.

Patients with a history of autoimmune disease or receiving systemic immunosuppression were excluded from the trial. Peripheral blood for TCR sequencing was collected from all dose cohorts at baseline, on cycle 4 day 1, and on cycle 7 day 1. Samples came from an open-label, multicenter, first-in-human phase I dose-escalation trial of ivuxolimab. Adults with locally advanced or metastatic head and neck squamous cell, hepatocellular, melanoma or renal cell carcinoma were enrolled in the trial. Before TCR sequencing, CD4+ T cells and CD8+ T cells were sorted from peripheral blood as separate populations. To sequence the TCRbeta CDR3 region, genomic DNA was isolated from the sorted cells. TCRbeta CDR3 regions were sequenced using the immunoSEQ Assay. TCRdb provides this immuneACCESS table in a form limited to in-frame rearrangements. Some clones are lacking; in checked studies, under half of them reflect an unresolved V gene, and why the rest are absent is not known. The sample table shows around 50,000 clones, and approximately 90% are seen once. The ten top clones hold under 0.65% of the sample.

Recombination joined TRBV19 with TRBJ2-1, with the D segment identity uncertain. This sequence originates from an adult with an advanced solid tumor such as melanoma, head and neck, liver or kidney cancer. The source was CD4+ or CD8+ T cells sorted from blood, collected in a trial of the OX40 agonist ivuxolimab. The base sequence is TGTGCCAGTAGTTCCCCTATGGGTGAGCAGTTCTTC. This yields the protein CASSSPMGEQFF.